The clone carrying this T cell receptor beta chain occurred a few times. CDR3 size: 14 residues. CDR1 SNHLY and CDR2 FYNNEI come from the germline V gene. Trimming took 6 bases from V and 3 from J, leaving 11 bases between them. This specimen comes from a study of control samples from healthy donors and cancer patients. Sequencing was performed with immunoSEQ multiplex PCR; in TCRdb, only in-frame clones are kept and a portion is missing. The sample has about 110,000 clones, around nine tenths seen once. The source is an older woman with lung cancer. The sequenced material came from PBMCs. The chain uses TRBV2 and TRBJ2-2, with TRBD1 as a possible D gene (6 bases). This chain's CDR3 is CASSPDRYTGELFF. In DNA form, the CDR3 reads TGTGCCAGCAGCCCGGACAGATACACCGGGGAGCTGTTTTTT.